These 17 T cell receptor beta chains originate from one sample sequenced in a study of T cell repertoires in cytomegalovirus infection. TCRdb called the reads again in MiXCR, with one record for every CDR3 protein. Among 400,000 to 550,000 distinct CDR3 sequences listed, 10% to 12% were seen once. What was sequenced was PBMCs. The receptors stem from a human donor in good health (CMV status not recorded). Some clones in this sample may be carry-over from other donors' samples.

This clonotype was seen repeatedly, ten times or more. V and J are TRBV7-2 and TRBJ2-7; D unclear. The germline V gene encodes CDR1 SGHTA and CDR2 FQGNSA. The V end was cut by 4 bases, the J end by 0 bases, with 7 bases between. CDR3 size: 13 residues. CDR3 residues: CASSSRSSYEQYF. The CDR3 DNA sequence: TGTGCCAGCAGCTCCCGGAGCTCCTACGAGCAGTACTTC.

This chain uses TRBV18 with TRBJ1-1, with 11 nucleotides matching TRBD1. The V gene end was trimmed by 3 bases and the J gene end by 4 bases; junction bases not matched to a gene: 7. This CDR3 has 16 amino acids. Germline-derived CDR1 and CDR2 are KGHSH and LQKENI. CDR3 sequence (DNA): TGTGCCAGCTCACCCCCGGGACAGGGGGGAAGCACTGAAGCTTTCTTT. It is translated as CASSPPGQGGSTEAFF.

This clonotype occurred a few times. This chain links TRBV24-1 with TRBJ2-7, with 7 bases fitting TRBD2. Germline V gene sequence: CDR1 KGHDR, CDR2 SFDVKD. J gave up 5 bases and V 3 bases, and 12 bases lay outside the gene matches. This CDR3 spans 16 amino acids. CDR3 amino acids: CATSDPTEGLVDEQYF. In DNA form, the CDR3 reads TGTGCCACCAGTGATCCCACGGAAGGACTAGTAGACGAGCAGTACTTC.

In DNA form, the CDR3 reads TGTGCCAGCAGTAGAGGGGGGGCCTCTGGGGCCAACGTCCTGACTTTC. The encoded protein is CASSRGGASGANVLTF. V is TRBV28 and J is TRBJ2-6; TRBD2 is a possible D gene (7 bases). Germline V gene sequence: CDR1 MDHEN, CDR2 SYDVKM. The CDR3 is made up of 16 amino acids. Trimming pared 5 bases from V and 0 bases from J, leaving 11 bases between.

The gene calls are TRBV9 and TRBJ1-3, with D hard to call. CDR3 length: 12 amino acids. The V gene's germline CDR1 is SGDLS and CDR2 YYNGEE. V dropped 3 bases and J dropped 4 bases, with 5 bases sitting between them. The CDR3 reads CASSGLGNTIYF. The CDR3 coding sequence is TGTGCCAGCAGCGGTTTGGGAAACACCATATATTTT.

This clonotype was observed at least ten times. The V call is TRBV7-2, the J call TRBJ2-1; D perhaps matches TRBD2 (5 bases). Germline assignment: CDR1 SGHTA and CDR2 FQGNSA. Trimming left V 4 bases short and J 2 bases short, with 18 bases between. This CDR3 is built from 17 residues. The CDR3 DNA is TGTGCCAGCAGCTCCCGACTACTGACTTCACCCTACAATGAGCAGTTCTTC. Its protein product is CASSSRLLTSPYNEQFF.

For the CDR3, the DNA is TGCAGTGCTTTCCAAACGGGACTTCTTTATAATTCACCCCTCCACTTT. Its protein is CSAFQTGLLYNSPLHF. The chain combines TRBV20-1 with TRBJ1-6; a possible D gene is TRBD1 (5 bases). Germline V gene lookup returns CDR1 DFQATT and CDR2 SNEGSKA (reference sequence). V lost 5 bases to trimming and J lost 4 bases, with 18 bases between them. The length of the CDR3 is 16 residues.

This clonotype was seen ten or more times. This chain joins TRBV7-6 and TRBJ1-6, with D hard to call. This CDR3 comprises 13 residues. Trimming left V 5 bases short and J 8 bases short, with 10 bases between. Germline CDR1 SGHVS, CDR2 FNYEAQ. The CDR3 DNA is TGTGCCAGCAGCCCGACATGGGATTCACCCCTCCACTTT. Translation: CASSPTWDSPLHF. Full variable domain (outside the CDR3, taken from reference TRBV7-6 and TRBJ1-6): GAGVSQSPRYKVTKRGQDVALRCDPISGHVSLYWYRQALGQGPEFLTYFNYEAQQDKSGLPNDRFSAERPEGSISTLTIQRTEQRDSAMYRCASSPTWDSPLHFGNGTRLTVT.

This clonotype was detected ten times or more. The J gene is TRBJ2-5, the V gene TRBV5-5, with D maybe TRBD2 (7 bases). Germline values: CDR1 SGHKS, CDR2 YYEKEE (reference sequence). V was cut by 0 bases and J by 2 bases, with 14 bases left in between. The CDR3 consists of 16 residues. The CDR3: CASSLAEGGAQETQYF. Here the CDR3 DNA reads TGTGCCAGCAGCTTGGCGGAGGGGGGGGCTCAAGAGACCCAGTACTTC.

The CDR3 bases are TGTGCCAGCAGCTTGGATCGCGGGACCGGAGGCTACACCTTC. This encodes CASSLDRGTGGYTF. The rearrangement links TRBV5-4 to TRBJ1-2, with D perhaps TRBD1 (5 bases). The V gene's germline CDR1 is SGHNT and CDR2 YYREEE (reference sequence). Trimming pared 0 bases from V and 8 bases from J, leaving 14 bases between. CDR3 length: 14 residues.

This clonotype came up a few times. The chain couples TRBV2 to TRBJ1-5; no clear D gene. This CDR3 spans 13 amino acids. Trimming cost V 2 bases and J 5 bases, with 7 bases left between them. Germline values: CDR1 SNHLY, CDR2 FYNNEI. The CDR3 nucleotides are TGTGCCAGCAGTGAATCCCGGGATCAGCCCCAGCATTTT. Protein: CASSESRDQPQHF.

This chain joins TRBV6-5 and TRBJ2-5; the D is unclear. The germline V gene has CDR1 MNHEY and CDR2 SVGAGI. Trimming took 7 bases from V and 5 from J, leaving 23 bases between them. The CDR3 totals 16 residues. The CDR3 DNA sequence: TGTGCCAGCAATACGCTTGCAGGCCTCGGTAGGGAGACCCAGTACTTC. Translation gives CASNTLAGLGRETQYF.

This clonotype has a count of ten or more. The chain uses TRBV6-5 and TRBJ2-7; D is possibly TRBD1 (5 bases). The germline V and J ends were trimmed by 6 bases and 5 bases, with 17 bases remaining between them. The CDR3 totals 14 residues. The germline V gene has CDR1 MNHEY and CDR2 SVGAGI. The CDR3 region has the DNA TGTGCCAGCAGCCGACAGCGAAGAGACCACGAGCAGTACTTC. Its translation: CASSRQRRDHEQYF.

The sample holds many counts of this clonotype. The chain combines TRBV7-2 with TRBJ1-6, with D perhaps matching TRBD1 (6 bases). Germline CDR1 SGHTA, CDR2 FQGNSA. V was cut by 1 base and J by 9 bases, with 28 bases left in between. CDR3 length equals 20 residues. CDR3 protein: CASSLDPPSTGIIRSSPLHF. In nucleotides, the CDR3 is TGTGCCAGCAGCTTAGATCCCCCCTCTACAGGGATCATTAGAAGTTCACCCCTCCACTTT.

This clonotype showed up many times. The chain couples TRBV7-8 to TRBJ2-3, with 8 bases identical to TRBD2. With V trimmed by 2 bases and J by 6 bases, 7 bases remained unmatched. Per the germline V gene, CDR1 is SGHVS and CDR2 is FQNEAQ. The CDR3 has 15 amino acids. DNA for the CDR3: TGTGCCAGCAGCTTAAGGCGGGGGGATGTGGATACGCAGTATTTT. This codes for CASSLRRGDVDTQYF.

In its sample, this clonotype was seen many times. V and J are TRBV7-2 and TRBJ2-7; 8 nucleotides align to TRBD1. V shed 5 bases, J shed 1 base, and the junction held 10 bases outside the gene matches. The CDR3 runs 16 residues. Germline V gene lookup returns CDR1 SGHTA and CDR2 FQGNSA. CDR3 nucleotides: TGTGCCAGCAGCCCCAGGACAGGGTATGTTTCCTACGAGCAGTACTTC. Its translation is CASSPRTGYVSYEQYF.

Many counts were recorded for this clonotype. The V and J genes are TRBV7-6 and TRBJ1-1, with 7 bases aligning to TRBD1. J was trimmed by 0 bases and V by 2 bases; bases with no gene match: 12. The CDR3 is made up of 18 amino acids. Germline V lookup: CDR1 SGHVS, CDR2 FNYEAQ. The DNA of the CDR3 is TGTGCCAGCAGCTTATTGCCAGAGCAGGGGGGTATGAACACTGAAGCTTTCTTT. This sequence encodes CASSLLPEQGGMNTEAFF.